The 19 T cell receptor beta chains given below trace back to one sample, sequenced in a study of T cell responses to AZD1222 COVID-19 vaccine. The method was immunoSEQ multiplex PCR; TCRdb's version includes in-frame clones alone and lacks a portion of them. The table records fewer than 120,000 clones, 87% of them present only once. Here the sequenced sample was peripheral blood, taken on day 0 of AZD1222 vaccination. Receptors were obtained from an adult in good health.

This clone occurred a few times. The J gene is TRBJ2-5, the V gene TRBV10-1; D is unresolved. This CDR3 is 13 amino acids long. V was clipped by 3 bases and J by 0 bases, with 5 bases between them. Germline V lookup: CDR1 WNHNN, CDR2 SYGVQD (reference sequence). CDR3 loop: CASSDEYQETQYF. Here the CDR3 DNA reads TGCGCCAGCAGTGATGAGTACCAAGAGACCCAGTACTTC.

The chain links TRBV19 to TRBJ1-2; TRBD1 is a possible D gene (6 bases). The ends were cut back, 9 bases at V and 2 bases at J, with 16 bases in the middle. CDR1 is LNHDA and CDR2 is SQIVND in the germline V gene (reference sequence). This CDR3 contains 14 residues. The CDR3, as DNA: TGTGCCAGCCGGGTACAGGGAGTCAACTATGGCTACACCTTC. This encodes CASRVQGVNYGYTF.

V usage is TRBV2 and J usage is TRBJ2-3; D ambiguous. The CDR3 covers 10 residues. Germline V gene lookup returns CDR1 SNHLY and CDR2 FYNNEI. The DNA for the CDR3 is TGTGCGCTCAACGGAGATACGCAGTATTTT. Translation gives CALNGDTQYF.

The DNA of the CDR3 is TGTGCCAGCAGTGGGACGGGCGAGATCTCTGGCTACACCTTC. It translates to CASSGTGEISGYTF. The V gene is TRBV25-1, the J gene TRBJ1-2; D remains unclear. CDR1 and CDR2 (germline): MGHDK, SYGVNS. CDR3 length equals 14 residues. Trimming pared 4 bases from V and 7 bases from J, leaving 16 bases between.

V gene TRBV9 combines with J gene TRBJ2-5; D is unresolved. The CDR3 extends over 14 amino acids. Trimming removed 0 bases from V and 1 base from J, with 7 bases in between. The germline V gene encodes CDR1 SGDLS and CDR2 YYNGEE. The CDR3 DNA reads TGTGCCAGCAGCGTAGGCTGGGTCCAAGAGACCCAGTACTTC. Translating it yields CASSVGWVQETQYF.

The chain is built from TRBV5-8 and TRBJ1-4; no clear D gene. V lost 3 bases and J lost 0, with 18 bases in between. The germline gives CDR1 SGHTS, CDR2 YDEGEE. The CDR3 has 18 amino acids. For the CDR3, the DNA is TGTGCCAGCAGCTCGAACCCCCTCTCTGGGGCAACTAATGAAAAACTGTTTTTT. It translates to CASSSNPLSGATNEKLFF.

The chain is built from TRBV18 and TRBJ1-1; no firm D call. The germline CDR1 and CDR2 sequences are KGHSH and LQKENI. The germline V and J ends were trimmed by 0 bases and 1 base, with 9 bases remaining between them. The CDR3 is 15 residues long. The CDR3: CASSPPGSGNTEAFF. The DNA of the CDR3 is TGTGCCAGCTCACCACCTGGGTCTGGGAACACTGAAGCTTTCTTT.

V and J are TRBV5-5 and TRBJ1-1; 9 bases map to TRBD1. This CDR3 has 14 amino acids. The germline V gene has CDR1 SGHKS and CDR2 YYEKEE (reference sequence). After removal of 4 bases from V and 1 base from J, the junction contained 2 bases not matched to a gene. DNA of the CDR3: TGTGCCAGCAGCGTGGGACAGGGGAACACTGAAGCTTTCTTT. Amino acids: CASSVGQGNTEAFF. Using reference TRBV5-5 and TRBJ1-1 for the parts outside the CDR3, the full variable domain is DAGVTQSPTHLIKTRGQQVTLRCSPISGHKSVSWYQQVLGQGPQFIFQYYEKEERGRGNFPDRFSARQFPNYSSELNVNALLLGDSALYLCASSVGQGNTEAFFGQGTRLTVV.

The J gene is TRBJ2-1, the V gene TRBV20-1, with D unclear. The CDR3 length is 11 residues. Germline V lookup: CDR1 DFQATT, CDR2 SNEGSKA (reference sequence). Trimming removed 5 bases from V and 10 bases from J, with 12 bases in between. The CDR3 DNA follows: TGCAGTGCTGAGGCGGTGCCGGAGCAGTTCTTC. Translated: CSAEAVPEQFF.

The V and J genes are TRBV28 and TRBJ1-5, with 8 bases identical to TRBD1. CDR1 is MDHEN and CDR2 is SYDVKM in the germline V gene. The V and J ends lost 6 bases and 6 bases, in that order; junction bases with no gene match: 7. CDR3 length: 14 residues. As DNA, the CDR3 is TGTGCCAGCAGCAGGGGGCAGAATCGTCAGCCCCAGCATTTT. Its translation: CASSRGQNRQPQHF.

This chain links TRBV5-1 with TRBJ1-1; D unresolved. The CDR3 has 14 residues. The V end lost 6 bases, the J end lost 1 base, and 13 bases lay between the germline ends. The germline gives CDR1 SGHRS, CDR2 YFSETQ. CDR3 sequence reads: CASTSLVENTEAFF. CDR3 sequence (DNA): TGCGCCAGCACGAGCCTGGTGGAGAACACTGAAGCTTTCTTT.

The chain couples TRBV5-4 to TRBJ1-4; 8 nucleotides match TRBD1. With 3 bases clipped from V and 3 bases from J, the junction kept 13 bases outside the gene matches. Germline V gene lookup returns CDR1 SGHNT and CDR2 YYREEE (reference sequence). The CDR3 length is 18 residues. The CDR3 bases are TGTGCCAGCAGCTCCGACTTACAGGGGGGGGCCCCTAATGAAAAACTGTTTTTT. Translation gives CASSSDLQGGAPNEKLFF.

The gene calls are TRBV19 and TRBJ2-7; D could derive from TRBD1 or TRBD2 (5 bases each). The CDR3 length is 16 residues. The V end was cut by 5 bases, the J end by 2 bases, with 19 bases between. Germline loops: CDR1 LNHDA, CDR2 SQIVND (reference sequence). The CDR3 region has the DNA TGTGCCAGTAGTCCGTCAAGTGGGACGTTGACCTACGAGCAGTACTTC. It yields the protein CASSPSSGTLTYEQYF.

The chain carries TRBV19 and TRBJ1-1; D unclear. Germline assignment: CDR1 LNHDA and CDR2 SQIVND (reference sequence). The CDR3 sequence is 13 residues long. With 11 bases removed from V and 0 bases from J, the gap between germline ends came to 13 bases. The CDR3 loop reads CAARRELNTEAFF. The CDR3 nucleotides are TGTGCCGCTAGAAGGGAATTGAACACTGAAGCTTTCTTT.

The J gene is TRBJ1-5, the V gene TRBV6-1, with 7 bases identical to TRBD1. Unmatched junction bases numbered 6, after V lost 1 base and J lost 6 bases. The length of the CDR3 is 15 residues. The germline gives CDR1 MNHNS, CDR2 SASEGT. CDR3 amino acids: CASSEGRGRGQPQHF. CDR3 DNA: TGTGCCAGCAGTGAAGGGAGGGGGCGCGGTCAGCCCCAGCATTTT.

J is TRBJ2-7 and V is TRBV7-2; TRBD1 matches 7 bases. Germline CDR1 reads SGHTA; CDR2 reads FQGNSA. V was pared by 5 bases and J by 0 bases, with 10 bases of the junction left unmatched. This CDR3 comprises 16 residues. CDR3 loop: CASSARQGPSSYEQYF. The CDR3 bases are TGTGCCAGCAGCGCGCGACAGGGTCCTAGCTCCTACGAGCAGTACTTC.

The genes are TRBV12-3 or TRBV12-4 and TRBJ1-1; D ambiguous. V was pared by 6 bases and J by 5 bases, with 7 bases between. This CDR3 has 11 residues. CDR3 sequence (DNA): TGTGCCAGCAGCACCTTGACTGAAGCTTTCTTT. It translates to CASSTLTEAFF.

The chain employs TRBV7-2 and TRBJ1-4, with TRBD1 matching 9 bases. The CDR3 is 13 residues long. V gave up 4 bases and J gave up 8 bases; unmatched junction bases: 2. Germline-derived CDR1 and CDR2 are SGHTA and FQGNSA. The CDR3 protein is CASSWDRVEKLFF. CDR3 nucleotides: TGTGCCAGCAGCTGGGACAGGGTAGAAAAACTGTTTTTT.

CDR3 in amino acids: CASSLSRWRQRNTEAFF. CDR3 coding DNA: TGCGCCAGCAGTCTCAGTAGGTGGCGGCAGAGGAACACTGAAGCTTTCTTT. The gene calls are TRBV10-2 and TRBJ1-1; no reliable D call. Germline V lookup: CDR1 WSHSY, CDR2 SAAADI. V lost 5 bases and J lost 1, with 20 bases in between. The CDR3 loop spans 17 amino acids.